This T cell receptor beta chain was obtained from a study of T cell responses to AZD1222 COVID-19 vaccine. Study-wide findings and caveats: A mostly white British donor set with more females was recruited, and clonal diversity was possibly underestimated.

TCRdb's table, derived via immunoSEQ multiplex PCR, lists solely in-frame clones and lacks some. Counted here are over 100,000 clones, almost 85% occurring once; the ten biggest clones make up about 7.9%. The CDR3 consists of 14 residues. Germline V gene data show CDR1 as LNHDA and CDR2 as SQIVND (reference sequence). With 3 bases clipped from V and 14 bases from J, the junction kept 11 bases outside the gene matches. In regard to this clone: Its antigen is still unknown.

The origin of this receptor is an adult who received the MenACWY meningococcal vaccine as a control. The genes are TRBV19 and TRBJ2-1; 9 bases match TRBD2. This specimen consisted of peripheral blood, obtained 28 days after the second dose of the MenACWY control vaccine. The CDR3 spells CASSMGSASGTEFF. In DNA, the CDR3 is TGTGCCAGTAGTATGGGTTCGGCTAGCGGGACGGAGTTCTTC.